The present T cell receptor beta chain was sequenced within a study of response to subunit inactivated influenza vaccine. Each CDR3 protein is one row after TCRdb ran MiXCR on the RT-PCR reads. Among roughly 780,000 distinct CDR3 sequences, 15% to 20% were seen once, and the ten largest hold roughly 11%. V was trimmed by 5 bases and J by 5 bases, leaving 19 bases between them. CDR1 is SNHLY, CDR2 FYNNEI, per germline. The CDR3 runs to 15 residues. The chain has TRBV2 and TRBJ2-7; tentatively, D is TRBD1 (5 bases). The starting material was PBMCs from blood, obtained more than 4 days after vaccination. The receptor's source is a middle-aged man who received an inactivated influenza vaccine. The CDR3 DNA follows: TGTGCCAGCAGTAGGGGAACGAGCAAGAATGACGAGCAGTACTTC. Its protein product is CASSRGTSKNDEQYF.